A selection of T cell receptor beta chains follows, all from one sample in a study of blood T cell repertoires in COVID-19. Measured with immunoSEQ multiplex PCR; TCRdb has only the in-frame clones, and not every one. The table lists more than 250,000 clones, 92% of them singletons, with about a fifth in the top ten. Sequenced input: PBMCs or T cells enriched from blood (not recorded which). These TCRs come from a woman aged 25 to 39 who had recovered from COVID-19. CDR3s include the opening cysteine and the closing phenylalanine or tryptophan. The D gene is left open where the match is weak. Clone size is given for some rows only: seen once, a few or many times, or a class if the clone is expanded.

TGCGCCAGCAGCCAGACCCAGGAGAACACTGAAGCTTTCTTT	CASSQTQENTEAFF	NA	NA	TRBJ1-1	TRBV5-1
TGTGCCAGCAGCCAAGAGGGCAGCAACTATGGCTACACCTTC	CASSQEGSNYGYTF	NA	NA	TRBJ1-2	TRBV3-1/TRBV3-2
TGTGCCAGCAGCGGAGCTAACGAGCAGTTCTTC	CASSGANEQFF	NA	NA	TRBJ2-1	TRBV9
TGCGCCAGCAGCCAAGATACTTCCGGGGAGCTGTTTTTT	CASSQDTSGELFF	NA	NA	TRBJ2-2	TRBV4-3
TGTGCCAGCAGCCGGGACAGCAGCCAAGAGACCCAGTACTTC	CASSRDSSQETQYF	NA	TRBD1	TRBJ2-5	TRBV6-2/TRBV6-3
TGTGCCAGCAGTAGGGTATGGGGCGGCACTGAAGCTTTCTTT	CASSRVWGGTEAFF	NA	NA	TRBJ1-1	TRBV6-5
TGTGCCAGCAGCAAAGCTAGGGCGGGGGGCAATCAGCCCCAGCATTTT	CASSKARAGGNQPQHF	NA	NA	TRBJ1-5	TRBV21-1
TGTGCCAGCAGCCTCGACTCCAATTACTACAATGAGCAGTTCTTC	CASSLDSNYYNEQFF	NA	NA	TRBJ2-1	TRBV11-3
TGTGCCAGCAGTTTAATAGCGGGAGGCTCCTACAATGAGCAGTTCTTC	CASSLIAGGSYNEQFF	NA	TRBD2	TRBJ2-1	TRBV27
TGTGCCACCAGTCGGGGGAGGGGCGCTAATGAAAAACTGTTTTTT	CATSRGRGANEKLFF	NA	NA	TRBJ1-4	TRBV24-1
TGCGCCAGCAGCCAAGGACAGGGGTGGAACTATGGCTACACCTTC	CASSQGQGWNYGYTF	NA	TRBD1	TRBJ1-2	TRBV4-1
TGTGCCAGCAGCCAAGACAACGGGAGGGCCGGCAATGAGCAGTTCTTC	CASSQDNGRAGNEQFF	NA	TRBD2	TRBJ2-1	TRBV4-2
TGTGCCAGCTACAACACACAGGGGGCCTACGAGCAGTACTTC	CASYNTQGAYEQYF	once	TRBD1	TRBJ2-7	TRBV5-6
TGTGCCAGCAGTGAAACCTCCACACGGGTTTCACCCCTCCACTTT	CASSETSTRVSPLHF	NA	NA	TRBJ1-6	TRBV6-1
TGTGCCAGCAGCTTACAAGCAGGTTACTATGGCTACACCTTC	CASSLQAGYYGYTF	NA	NA	TRBJ1-2	TRBV7-2
TGTGCCAGCAGCCGACAAGCGGGGGGACCTTACAATGAGCAGTTCTTC	CASSRQAGGPYNEQFF	NA	TRBD2	TRBJ2-1	TRBV3-1/TRBV3-2
TGTGCCAGCAGCTTCTACAATGAGCAGTTCTTC	CASSFYNEQFF	once	NA	TRBJ2-1	TRBV27
TGTGCCAGCAGTTTACGTAGCGAAACGAACACCGGGGAGCTGTTTTTT	CASSLRSETNTGELFF	once	NA	TRBJ2-2	TRBV27
TGTGCCAGCAGCCAAGGCGGCTACGAGCAGTACTTC	CASSQGGYEQYF	NA	NA	TRBJ2-7	TRBV14
TGTGCCAGCAGCTTAGAGGGCCGGGACTCTGGGGCCAACGTCCTGACTTTC	CASSLEGRDSGANVLTF	NA	NA	TRBJ2-6	TRBV7-8
TGTGCCAGCAGCGGTAGACAGGGAGAGACCCAGTACTTC	CASSGRQGETQYF	NA	TRBD1	TRBJ2-5	TRBV5-4
TGCGCCAGCAGCCCCTTCGGAGAAGATACGCAGTATTTT	CASSPFGEDTQYF	NA	NA	TRBJ2-3	TRBV4-1
TGTGCCAGCAGCTTAGTATTAGCGGGCGGCTACGAGCAGTACTTC	CASSLVLAGGYEQYF	NA	TRBD2	TRBJ2-7	TRBV7-2
TGCGCCAGCAGCTTGGGCAGGGGGGACTATGGCTACACCTTC	CASSLGRGDYGYTF	once	TRBD1	TRBJ1-2	TRBV5-1
TGTGCCAGCGCCCTGGAAGGGGGGGGGCTGGGTACGCAGTATTTT	CASALEGGGLGTQYF	NA	NA	TRBJ2-3	TRBV27
TGTGCCAGCAGGCCGGGACTAGCGGGTAGTTTTCCCTACGAGCAGTACTTC	CASRPGLAGSFPYEQYF	NA	TRBD2	TRBJ2-7	TRBV6-4
TGTGCCAGCTCACCACGACCCGGAGGTAACACCATATATTTT	CASSPRPGGNTIYF	NA	NA	TRBJ1-3	TRBV18
TGTGCCAGCAGTTTAACCGGGACAGGGTGGGGGGAGACCCAGTACTTC	CASSLTGTGWGETQYF	once	TRBD1	TRBJ2-5	TRBV28
TGTGCCAGCAGGGTTCAGGGTGGTGAAGCTTTCTTT	CASRVQGGEAFF	NA	NA	TRBJ1-1	TRBV2
TGTGCCAGCAGCTTGAATCCCTCAGGGGACTATGGCTACACCTTC	CASSLNPSGDYGYTF	NA	NA	TRBJ1-2	TRBV5-4
TGTGCCAGCAGCTTTACGGACAGGCCAGAGACCCAGTACTTC	CASSFTDRPETQYF	NA	TRBD1	TRBJ2-5	TRBV7-8
TGTGCCAGCAGTCTAGCTAGCCATGGCTACACCTTC	CASSLASHGYTF	NA	NA	TRBJ1-2	TRBV6-2/TRBV6-3
TGTGCCAGCAGTGAACTCACTAGCGGATCGGGTGAGCAGTTCTTC	CASSELTSGSGEQFF	NA	TRBD2	TRBJ2-1	TRBV2
TGCGCCAGCAGCCAAGGATCGACTGATGGCTACACCTTC	CASSQGSTDGYTF	once	NA	TRBJ1-2	TRBV4-3
TGTGCCAGCAGTGGGCTTTACAGTGAGATTATGGAGACCCAGTACTTC	CASSGLYSEIMETQYF	NA	NA	TRBJ2-5	TRBV6-1
TGTGCCAGTAGTATCAAGACAGGGGGTTCAAATCAGCCCCAGCATTTT	CASSIKTGGSNQPQHF	NA	TRBD1	TRBJ1-5	TRBV19
TGTGCCAGCAGCTTACGGACAGGGCAAGACTATGGCTACACCTTC	CASSLRTGQDYGYTF	NA	TRBD1	TRBJ1-2	TRBV7-2
TGTGCCAGCGGGGGGGGGCAGCTCTCCTACGAGCAGTACTTC	CASGGGQLSYEQYF	once	NA	TRBJ2-7	TRBV18
TGTGCCAGCAGTCCTATGCTAGCGGAAAATGAGCAGTTCTTC	CASSPMLAENEQFF	NA	TRBD2	TRBJ2-1	TRBV27
TGTGCCAGCCTCGGGGTCACAGATACGCAGTATTTT	CASLGVTDTQYF	NA	NA	TRBJ2-3	TRBV9
TGTGCCAGCAGTTTATCCGGTGGTCGCCACTACGAGCAGTACTTC	CASSLSGGRHYEQYF	NA	NA	TRBJ2-7	TRBV27
TGTGCCAGCAGTTACGCAGTGGGGGGGAACTACGAGCAGTACTTC	CASSYAVGGNYEQYF	NA	TRBD2	TRBJ2-7	TRBV6-5
TGTGCCAGCAGTGAGGCGACTAGCGGGGTCTACACAGATACGCAGTATTTT	CASSEATSGVYTDTQYF	NA	TRBD2	TRBJ2-3	TRBV25-1
TGTGCCAGCAGTTTAATGGCAGAAGCTTTCTTT	CASSLMAEAFF	NA	NA	TRBJ1-1	TRBV28
TGTGCCAGCTCACTCTCGGACAGTGCTAATGGCTACACCTTC	CASSLSDSANGYTF	NA	NA	TRBJ1-2	TRBV18
TGTGCCAGCAGTGCCGGGACAGGGGGGACTTCACCCCTCCACTTT	CASSAGTGGTSPLHF	NA	TRBD1	TRBJ1-6	TRBV2
TGCGCCAGCAGCTTGGTGGGAGGACAGGGCGAAAAACTGTTTTTT	CASSLVGGQGEKLFF	NA	TRBD1	TRBJ1-4	TRBV5-1
TGTGCCAGCAGTTGGCAAGGGACTAGCGGGAGGCAAGAGACCCAGTACTTC	CASSWQGTSGRQETQYF	once	TRBD2	TRBJ2-5	TRBV28
TGTGCCAGCAGCTTTTCACTAGCGGGAACCTACGAGCAGTACTTC	CASSFSLAGTYEQYF	NA	TRBD2	TRBJ2-7	TRBV7-2
TGTGCCAGCAGTGACCCTAATAATTCACCCCTCCACTTT	CASSDPNNSPLHF	NA	NA	TRBJ1-6	TRBV25-1
TGTGCCAGCAGCTTGGCAGCGGCGAACACTGAAGCTTTCTTT	CASSLAAANTEAFF	NA	NA	TRBJ1-1	TRBV5-6
TGTGCCAGCAGCCAGGGACTAGCGACTAGCACAGATACGCAGTATTTT	CASSQGLATSTDTQYF	NA	TRBD2	TRBJ2-3	TRBV3-1/TRBV3-2
TGCGCCAGCGCCAGGGGACTAGCGGCTTTCTCCTACAATGAGCAGTTCTTC	CASARGLAAFSYNEQFF	once	TRBD2	TRBJ2-1	TRBV5-1
TGTGCCAGCAGTTTCCGTACCCCCGGGACAGGGCCTGGATACGAGCAGTACTTC	CASSFRTPGTGPGYEQYF	NA	TRBD1	TRBJ2-7	TRBV27
TGTGCCAGCAGCTCGGACAGCCCTAATCAGCCCCAGCATTTT	CASSSDSPNQPQHF	NA	NA	TRBJ1-5	TRBV6-5